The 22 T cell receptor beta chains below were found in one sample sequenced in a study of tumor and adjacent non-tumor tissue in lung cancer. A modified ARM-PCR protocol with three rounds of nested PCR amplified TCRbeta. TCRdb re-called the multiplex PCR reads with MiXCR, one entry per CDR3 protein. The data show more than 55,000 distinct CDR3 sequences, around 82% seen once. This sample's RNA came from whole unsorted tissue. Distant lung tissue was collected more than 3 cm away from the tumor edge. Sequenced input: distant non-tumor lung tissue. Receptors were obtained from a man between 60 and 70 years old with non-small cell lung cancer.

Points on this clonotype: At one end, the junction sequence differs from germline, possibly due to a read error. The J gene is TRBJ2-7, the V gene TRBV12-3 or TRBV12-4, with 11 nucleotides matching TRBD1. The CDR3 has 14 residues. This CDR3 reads CVSSPGTGGLKQYF. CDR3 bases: TGTGTCAGCAGTCCAGGGACAGGGGGTCTCAAGCAGTACTTC.

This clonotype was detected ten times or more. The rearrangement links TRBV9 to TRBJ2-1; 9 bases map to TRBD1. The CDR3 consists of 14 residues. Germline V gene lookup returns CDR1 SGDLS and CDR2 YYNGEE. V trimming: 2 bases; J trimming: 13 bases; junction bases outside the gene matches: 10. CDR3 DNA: TGTGCCAGCAGCGTGGGGACAGGGTTATCCCGACAGTTCTTC. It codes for CASSVGTGLSRQFF.

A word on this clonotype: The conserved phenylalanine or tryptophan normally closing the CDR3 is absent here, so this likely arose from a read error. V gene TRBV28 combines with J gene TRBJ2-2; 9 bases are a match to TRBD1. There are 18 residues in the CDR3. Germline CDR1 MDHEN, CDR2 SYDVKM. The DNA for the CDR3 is TGTGCCAGCACGCCGACAACAGGGGGCCGGACAAACACCGGGAAGCTGTTTCTT. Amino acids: CASTPTTGGRTNTGKLFL.

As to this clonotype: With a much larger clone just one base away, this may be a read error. The CDR3 here is CATSAGTDRNTIYF. CDR3 DNA sequence: TGTGCCACCAGCGCAGGCACGGACAGAAACACCATATATTTT. V is TRBV15 and J is TRBJ1-3; D may be TRBD1 (5 bases). Germline V CDR1 and CDR2: LNHNV, YYDKDF (reference sequence). The CDR3 consists of 14 residues. The V gene lost 5 bases and the J gene lost 5 bases, with 13 bases spanning the gap.

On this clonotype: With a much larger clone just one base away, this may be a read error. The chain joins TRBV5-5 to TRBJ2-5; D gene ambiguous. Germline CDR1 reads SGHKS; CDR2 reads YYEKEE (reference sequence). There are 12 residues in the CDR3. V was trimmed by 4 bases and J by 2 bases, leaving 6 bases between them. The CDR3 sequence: CASSLRQETQYF. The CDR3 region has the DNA TGTGCCAGCAGCCTCAGGCAAGAGACCCAGTACTTC.

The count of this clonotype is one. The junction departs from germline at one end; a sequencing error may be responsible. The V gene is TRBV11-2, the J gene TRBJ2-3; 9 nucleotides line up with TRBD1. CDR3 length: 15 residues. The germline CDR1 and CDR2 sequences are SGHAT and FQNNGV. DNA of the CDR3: TGTGTCAGCAGCCCGGGACAGGGTGTGACAGACACGCAGTATTTT. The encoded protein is CVSSPGQGVTDTQYF. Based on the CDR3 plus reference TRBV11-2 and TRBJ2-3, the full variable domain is EAGVAQSPRYKIIEKRQSVAFWCNPISGHATLYWYQQILGQGPKLLIQFQNNGVVDDSQLPKDRFSAERLKGVDSTLKIQPAKLEDSAVYLCVSSPGQGVTDTQYFGPGTRLTVL.

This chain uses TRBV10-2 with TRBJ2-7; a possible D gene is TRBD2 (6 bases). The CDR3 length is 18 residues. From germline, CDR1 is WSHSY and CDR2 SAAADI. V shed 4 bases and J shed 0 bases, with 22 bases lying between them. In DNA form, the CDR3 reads TGCGCCAGCAGTGCGTGGGATATAGCGGTCGAAAGCTCCTACGAGCAGTACTTC. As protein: CASSAWDIAVESSYEQYF.

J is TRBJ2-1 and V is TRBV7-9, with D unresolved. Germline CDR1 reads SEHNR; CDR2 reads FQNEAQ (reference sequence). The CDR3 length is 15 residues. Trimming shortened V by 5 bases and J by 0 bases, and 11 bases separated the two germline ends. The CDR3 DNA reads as TGTGCCAGCAGCCGTCGACTGTACTCCTACAATGAGCAGTTCTTC. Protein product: CASSRRLYSYNEQFF.

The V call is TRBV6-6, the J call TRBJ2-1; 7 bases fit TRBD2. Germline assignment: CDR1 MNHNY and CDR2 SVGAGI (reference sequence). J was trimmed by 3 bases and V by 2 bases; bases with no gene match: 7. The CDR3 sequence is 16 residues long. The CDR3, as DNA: TGTGCCAGCAGTTACAATGTCCGGGACTACTACAATGAGCAGTTCTTC. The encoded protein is CASSYNVRDYYNEQFF.

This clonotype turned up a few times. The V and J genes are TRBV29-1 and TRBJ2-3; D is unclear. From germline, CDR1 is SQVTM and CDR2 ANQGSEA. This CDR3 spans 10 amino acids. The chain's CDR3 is CNGGGDTQYF. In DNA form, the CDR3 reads TGCAACGGTGGTGGGGATACGCAGTATTTT.

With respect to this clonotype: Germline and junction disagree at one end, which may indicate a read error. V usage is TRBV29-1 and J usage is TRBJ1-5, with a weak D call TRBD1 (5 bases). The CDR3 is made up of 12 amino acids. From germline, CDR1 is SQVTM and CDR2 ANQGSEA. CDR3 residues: CSVGQGQPPQHF. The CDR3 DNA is TGCAGCGTTGGCCAGGGCCAACCGCCCCAACATTTT.

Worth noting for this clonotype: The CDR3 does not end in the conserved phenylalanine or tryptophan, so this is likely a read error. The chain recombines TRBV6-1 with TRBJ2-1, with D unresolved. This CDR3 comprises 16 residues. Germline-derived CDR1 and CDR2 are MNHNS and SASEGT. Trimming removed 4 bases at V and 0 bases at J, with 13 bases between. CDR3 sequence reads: CASSGKAASSYNEQFS. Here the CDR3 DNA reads TGTGCCAGCAGTGGAAAGGCAGCTAGCTCCTACAATGAGCAGTTCTCC.

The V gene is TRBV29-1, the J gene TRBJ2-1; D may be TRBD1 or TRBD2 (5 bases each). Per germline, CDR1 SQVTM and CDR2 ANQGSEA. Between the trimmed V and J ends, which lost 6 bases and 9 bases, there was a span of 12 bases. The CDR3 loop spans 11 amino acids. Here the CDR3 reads CSVLRGPEQFF. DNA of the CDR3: TGCAGCGTGCTGAGGGGCCCTGAGCAGTTCTTC.

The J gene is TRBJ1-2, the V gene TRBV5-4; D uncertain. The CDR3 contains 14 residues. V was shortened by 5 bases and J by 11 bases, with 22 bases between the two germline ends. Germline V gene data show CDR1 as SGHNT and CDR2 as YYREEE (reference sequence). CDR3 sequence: CASREGGAKYDYTF. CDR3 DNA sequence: TGTGCCAGCAGGGAGGGAGGAGCTAAGTATGATTACACCTTC.

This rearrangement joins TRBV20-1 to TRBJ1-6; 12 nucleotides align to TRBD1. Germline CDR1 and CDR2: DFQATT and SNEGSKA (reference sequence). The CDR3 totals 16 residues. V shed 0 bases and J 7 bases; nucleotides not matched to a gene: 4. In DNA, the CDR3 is TGCAGTGCTAGAGACTGGGACAGGGGGCTAAATTCACCCCTCCACTTT. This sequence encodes CSARDWDRGLNSPLHF.

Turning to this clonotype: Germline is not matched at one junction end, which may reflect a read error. CDR3 in DNA: TGTGTCAGCGTGTCCGTGGCGCGTGGCTACACCTTC. It codes for CVSVSVARGYTF. The rearrangement uses TRBV6-5 and TRBJ1-2, with unresolved D. The CDR3 covers 12 residues. Germline V gene data show CDR1 as MNHEY and CDR2 as SVGAGI.

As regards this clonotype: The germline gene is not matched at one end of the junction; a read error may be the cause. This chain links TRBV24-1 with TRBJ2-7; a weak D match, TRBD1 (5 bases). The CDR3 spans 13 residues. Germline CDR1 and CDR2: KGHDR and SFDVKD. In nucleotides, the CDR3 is TGTGTCACCAGTGTAGTGCAGGGTTACGAGCAGTACTTC. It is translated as CVTSVVQGYEQYF.

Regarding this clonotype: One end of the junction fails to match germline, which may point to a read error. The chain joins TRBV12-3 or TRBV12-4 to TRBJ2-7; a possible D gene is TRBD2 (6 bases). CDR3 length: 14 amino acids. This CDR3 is CANSSYAGSYEQYF. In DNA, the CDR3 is TGTGCCAACAGTTCTTACGCGGGGTCCTACGAGCAGTACTTC.

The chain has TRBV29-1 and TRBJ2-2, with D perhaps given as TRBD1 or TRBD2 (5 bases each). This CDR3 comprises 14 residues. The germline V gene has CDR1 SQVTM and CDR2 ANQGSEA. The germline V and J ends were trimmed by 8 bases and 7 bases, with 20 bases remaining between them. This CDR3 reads CSSYLRVGDGELFF. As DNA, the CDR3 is TGCAGCTCCTACCTCAGGGTCGGGGACGGGGAGCTGTTTTTT.

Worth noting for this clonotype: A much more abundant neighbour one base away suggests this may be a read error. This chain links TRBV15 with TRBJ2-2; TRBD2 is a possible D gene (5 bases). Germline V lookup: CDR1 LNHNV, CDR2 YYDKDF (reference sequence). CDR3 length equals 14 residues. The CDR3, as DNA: TGTGCCACCAGCAGCGGGAAAGACACCGGGGTGCTGTTTTTT. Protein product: CATSSGKDTGVLFF.

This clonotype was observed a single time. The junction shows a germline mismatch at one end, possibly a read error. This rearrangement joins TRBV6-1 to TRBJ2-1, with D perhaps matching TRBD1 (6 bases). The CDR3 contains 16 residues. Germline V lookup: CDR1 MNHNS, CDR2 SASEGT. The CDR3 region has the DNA TGTGTCAGCAGTGAACTACAGGGAAGGAGTCGGAATGAGCAGTTTTTC. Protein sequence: CVSSELQGRSRNEQFF.

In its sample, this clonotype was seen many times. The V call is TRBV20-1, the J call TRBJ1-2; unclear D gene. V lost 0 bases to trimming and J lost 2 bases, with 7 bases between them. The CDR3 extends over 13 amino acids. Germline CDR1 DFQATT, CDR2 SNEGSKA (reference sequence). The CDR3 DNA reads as TGCAGTGCTAGAGATCCCAAGAACTATGGCTACACCTTC. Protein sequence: CSARDPKNYGYTF.